What follows are 14 T cell receptor beta chains derived from one specimen sequenced in a study of blood T cell repertoires in COVID-19. The assay was immunoSEQ multiplex PCR, and TCRdb's table has in-frame clones only and misses some. The repertoire holds more than 150,000 clones, with approximately 85% as singletons. Specimen: peripheral blood. These receptors all come from a woman aged 80 or over with acute or convalescent COVID-19.

The V and J genes are TRBV2 and TRBJ1-2; tentative D call: TRBD1 (5 bases). There are 14 residues in the CDR3. V lost 5 bases and J 2 bases, leaving 12 bases between the germline ends. Germline V CDR1 and CDR2: SNHLY, FYNNEI. In DNA, the CDR3 is TGTGCCAGCAGTCAGGAGGGGTTCAACTATGGCTACACCTTC. It specifies CASSQEGFNYGYTF.

This clone was detected a few times. The V call is TRBV10-3, the J call TRBJ1-5; a possible D gene is TRBD1 (6 bases). The CDR3 runs 16 residues. Trimming shortened V by 3 bases and J by 0 bases, and 12 bases separated the two germline ends. The V gene's germline CDR1 is ENHRY and CDR2 SYGVKD. CDR3 sequence: CAISDKQGSSNQPQHF. The CDR3 DNA is TGTGCCATCAGTGATAAACAGGGAAGTAGCAATCAGCCCCAGCATTTT.

This clone is a singleton in its sample. This chain joins TRBV6-5 and TRBJ1-2, with D perhaps matching TRBD1 (5 bases). CDR1 MNHEY and CDR2 SVGAGI come from the germline V gene. Trimming removed 6 bases from V and 3 bases from J, with 8 bases in between. The CDR3 consists of 12 residues. CDR3: CASRIRDYGYTF. In nucleotides, the CDR3 is TGTGCCAGCAGGATCAGGGACTATGGCTACACCTTC.

The V and J genes are TRBV11-3 and TRBJ2-3; 9 nucleotides agree with TRBD1. The CDR3 consists of 16 residues. Germline CDR1 and CDR2: SGHNT and YENEEA. Trimming took 5 bases from V and 6 from J; bases not matched to a gene: 12. The chain's CDR3 is CASSRSRQGGLDTQYF. In DNA form, the CDR3 reads TGTGCCAGCAGCCGTAGCCGACAGGGGGGCCTGGATACGCAGTATTTT. The whole variable domain, remainder taken from reference TRBV11-3 and TRBJ2-3, is EAGVVQSPRYKIIEKKQPVAFWCNPISGHNTLYWYLQNLGQGPELLIRYENEEAVDDSQLPKDRFSAERLKGVDSTLKIQPAELGDSAVYLCASSRSRQGGLDTQYFGPGTRLTVL.

The chain uses TRBV1 and TRBJ2-5; the table gives TRBD1 as D, unverified against the DNA. TRBV1 is listed as a pseudogene. This CDR3 is 14 amino acids long. This CDR3 reads CTSSQKGQQETQYF. CDR3 DNA sequence: TGCACCAGCAGCCAAAAAGGACAGCAAGAGACCCAGTACTTC.

This chain uses TRBV9 with TRBJ2-1; D possibly corresponds to TRBD2 (6 bases). The CDR3 has 15 residues. Per germline, CDR1 SGDLS and CDR2 YYNGEE. Trimming took 2 bases from V and 2 from J, leaving 11 bases between them. CDR3 nucleotides: TGTGCCAGCAGCGTCACGGGGACTGCCTACAATGAGCAGTTCTTC. It encodes CASSVTGTAYNEQFF.

The chain has TRBV4-3 and TRBJ1-4, with a possible D match to TRBD1 (5 bases). V was trimmed by 4 bases and J by 5 bases, leaving 17 bases between them. This CDR3 contains 16 residues. Germline CDR1 and CDR2: LGHNA and YSLEER. CDR3 sequence (DNA): TGCGCCAGCAGCCCGTCGTTCAGGGATCGGAATGAAAAACTGTTTTTT. This encodes CASSPSFRDRNEKLFF.

This chain links TRBV4-2 with TRBJ1-5; maybe TRBD1 (6 bases). Trimming cost V 0 bases and J 1 base, with 10 bases left between them. The germline V gene has CDR1 LGHNA and CDR2 YNFKEQ. The CDR3 consists of 16 residues. DNA for the CDR3: TGTGCCAGCAGCCAAGAAGGGACAAAGAGCAATCAGCCCCAGCATTTT. As protein: CASSQEGTKSNQPQHF.

The chain joins TRBV4-1 to TRBJ2-2, with 10 positions matching TRBD2. The trim removed 0 bases at V and 7 bases at J, leaving 11 bases unmatched. The CDR3 is made up of 18 amino acids. The V gene's germline CDR1 is MGHRA and CDR2 YSYEKL. The CDR3 spells CASSQDGGSGRAGGELFF. The DNA of the CDR3 is TGCGCCAGCAGCCAAGATGGGGGAAGCGGGAGGGCCGGCGGGGAGCTGTTTTTT.

The chain joins TRBV27 to TRBJ1-5, with TRBD1 matching 7 bases. CDR3 length equals 17 residues. Germline V lookup: CDR1 MNHEY, CDR2 SMNVEV (reference sequence). Trimming at V came to 3 bases and at J to 5 bases, leaving 13 bases not matched to a gene. The chain's CDR3 is CASSLSAPGTAHQPQHF. The CDR3 DNA reads TGTGCCAGCAGTTTGTCGGCCCCCGGGACAGCACATCAGCCCCAGCATTTT.

This sequence joins TRBV9 and TRBJ1-1, with D perhaps matching TRBD1 (5 bases). Per the germline V gene, CDR1 is SGDLS and CDR2 is YYNGEE. This CDR3 has 11 residues. Trimming took 4 bases from V and 6 from J, leaving 7 bases between them. The CDR3: CASSSGPEAFF. The CDR3 nucleotides read TGTGCCAGCAGCTCAGGGCCTGAAGCTTTCTTT.

V usage is TRBV19 and J usage is TRBJ2-1, with D unresolved. Trimming removed 2 bases at V and 6 bases at J, with 14 bases between. From germline, CDR1 is LNHDA and CDR2 SQIVND (reference sequence). CDR3 length equals 15 residues. CDR3 nucleotides: TGTGCCAGTAGTATATTTTGGGCGCTTAGCAATGAGCAGTTCTTC. Translation: CASSIFWALSNEQFF.

The V gene is TRBV21-1, the J gene TRBJ1-4; the D call in the table, TRBD1, was not verified against the DNA. TRBV21-1 is classified as a pseudogene. This CDR3 region has 19 residues. The CDR3 sequence is CASSKYSSGRGATNEKLFF. The CDR3 DNA reads TGTGCCAGCAGCAAATATAGTTCCGGCAGGGGGGCAACTAATGAAAAACTGTTTTTT.

V gene TRBV6-2 or TRBV6-3 combines with J gene TRBJ2-5, with D perhaps TRBD2 (6 bases). CDR1 is MNHEY and CDR2 is SVGEGT in the germline V gene. The CDR3 totals 15 residues. V was cut by 4 bases and J by 5 bases, with 17 bases left in between. CDR3 sequence: CASSSRTGAGETQYF. CDR3 sequence (DNA): TGTGCCAGCAGTTCGCGAACTGGGGCGGGGGAGACCCAGTACTTC.